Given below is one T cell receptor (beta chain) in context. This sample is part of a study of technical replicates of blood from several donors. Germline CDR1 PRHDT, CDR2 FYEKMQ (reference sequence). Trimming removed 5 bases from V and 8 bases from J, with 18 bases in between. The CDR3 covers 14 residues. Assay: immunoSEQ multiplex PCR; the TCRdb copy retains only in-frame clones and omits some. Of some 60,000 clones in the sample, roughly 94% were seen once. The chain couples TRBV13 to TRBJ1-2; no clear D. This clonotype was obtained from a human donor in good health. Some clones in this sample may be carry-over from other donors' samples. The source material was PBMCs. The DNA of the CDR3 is TGTGCCAGCAGCCCTTACGGTCCCTATCGGGGCTACACCTTC. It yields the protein CASSPYGPYRGYTF.